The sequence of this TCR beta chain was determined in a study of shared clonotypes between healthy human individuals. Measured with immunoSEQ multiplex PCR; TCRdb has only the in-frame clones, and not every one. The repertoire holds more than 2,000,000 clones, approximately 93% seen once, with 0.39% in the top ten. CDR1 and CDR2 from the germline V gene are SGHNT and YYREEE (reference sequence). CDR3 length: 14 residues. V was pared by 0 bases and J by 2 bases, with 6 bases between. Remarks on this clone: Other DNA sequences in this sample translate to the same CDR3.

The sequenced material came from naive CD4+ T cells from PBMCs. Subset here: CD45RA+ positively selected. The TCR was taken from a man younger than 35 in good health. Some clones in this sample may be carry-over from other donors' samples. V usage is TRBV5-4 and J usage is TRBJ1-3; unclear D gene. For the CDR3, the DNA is TGTGCCAGCAGCTTGGGGGGTGCTGGAAACACCATATATTTT. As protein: CASSLGGAGNTIYF.